Sequencing of this T cell receptor beta chain was carried out in a study of cytomegalovirus exposure and HLA in healthy donors. Study-wide points: The analysis excluded some indistinguishable V segments, including TRBV6-2 and TRBV6-3. V- and J-gene trimming of TCR beta was linked (in a later analysis) to a missense DCLRE1C variant. Previously analyzed data showed that most TCR beta V segments were productive at a frequency of about 87% or about 30%.

Donors were nominally healthy when sampled, though unrecorded immune exposures were likely. 60 Vbeta and 13 Jbeta primers were used in PCR. This table comes from immunoSEQ multiplex PCR, and its TCRdb copy is limited to in-frame clones, with some not included. In the table there are 120,000 to 150,000 clones, almost 80% of which are singletons. Trimming pared 3 bases from V and 8 bases from J, leaving 22 bases between. CDR1 LGHNA and CDR2 YSLEER come from the germline V gene. The CDR3 contains 17 residues. With regard to this clone: Its cognate antigen is unknown.

Material for sequencing was PBMCs. The receptor was isolated from a man in his late teens or twenties in good health and CMV-seronegative. The chain has TRBV4-3 and TRBJ1-4, with D unclear. CDR3 nucleotide sequence: TGCGCCAGCAGCCATTTTCGGTCCGGGGTAGTTGGGGAAAAACTGTTTTTT. Its protein product is CASSHFRSGVVGEKLFF.